One and the same sample provided the 5 T cell receptor beta chains below, sequenced in a study of cytomegalovirus exposure and HLA in healthy donors. The PCR contained 60 Vbeta and 13 Jbeta primers. Sequenced by immunoSEQ multiplex PCR; TCRdb stores in-frame clones only, minus some. The sample lists some 140,000 clones, approximately 78% occurring once. Sequencing used PBMCs. These receptors were collected from a woman between 50 and 59 years old in good health and CMV-seropositive.

The chain couples TRBV7-9 to TRBJ2-5; tentatively, D is TRBD1 (6 bases). V lost 5 bases to trimming and J lost 5 bases, with 18 bases between them. The germline CDR1 and CDR2 sequences are SEHNR and FQNEAQ (reference sequence). The CDR3 is 15 residues long. CDR3 in DNA: TGTGCCAGCAGCATCGTCCAGGGGTCGGGTGAGACCCAGTACTTC. It is translated as CASSIVQGSGETQYF.

The chain links TRBV23-1 to TRBJ2-1; 9 bases align to TRBD2. TRBV23-1 has ORF status, its function being uncertain. This CDR3 comprises 21 residues. The J segment lost 10 bases and the V segment lost 0 bases, leaving 25 bases of the junction unmatched. This CDR3 reads CASSQSVPPERGRAVNDEQFF. CDR3 nucleotides: TGCGCCAGCAGTCAATCAGTCCCCCCAGAGCGCGGGAGGGCCGTCAACGACGAGCAGTTCTTC.

Of note for this clone: This same CDR3 is encoded by further DNA sequences in the sample. The rearrangement uses TRBV28 and TRBJ2-3; D is undetermined. Trimming took 4 bases from V and 3 from J, leaving 8 bases between them. There are 13 residues in the CDR3. CDR1 is MDHEN, CDR2 SYDVKM, per germline. The CDR3 is CASSSGLTDTQYF. CDR3 nucleotides: TGTGCCAGCAGTTCAGGCCTTACAGATACGCAGTATTTT.

V is TRBV6-4 and J is TRBJ1-1; D gene ambiguous. V lost 2 bases and J 6 bases, leaving 13 bases between the germline ends. The CDR3 covers 14 residues. Germline V gene lookup returns CDR1 MRHNA and CDR2 SNTAGT. CDR3 sequence (DNA): TGTGCCAGCAGTGACACGGGGAGAAGGGCTGAAGCTTTCTTT. Amino acids: CASSDTGRRAEAFF.

J is TRBJ1-5 and V is TRBV2, with D unresolved. The CDR3 contains 13 residues. Trimming took 5 bases from V and 6 from J, leaving 11 bases between them. Germline V gives CDR1 SNHLY, CDR2 FYNNEI. CDR3 region: CASSLGRLQPQHF. The CDR3 coding sequence is TGTGCCAGCAGTTTGGGCCGTCTTCAGCCCCAGCATTTT.